This T cell receptor (beta chain) originates from a study of regulatory T cells in long-lasting Graves disease (dated by TCRdb to 2020 to 2023). With respect to the entire study: Persistent Graves' disease was defined as antithyroid drug treatment for over 5 years with persistently positive TSH receptor autoantibodies. Patients with persistent Graves' disease were compared with patients with newly diagnosed Graves' disease using TCR sequencing and RNA sequencing of peripheral blood. The study was conducted in China and was registered as a clinical trial. A total of around 35 samples were covered by TCR sequencing, comprising around 13 persistent and roughly 20 newly diagnosed Graves' disease patients. On average, persistent Graves' disease patients in the clinical cohort had been on antithyroid drugs for approximately ten years. Study-wide findings and limitations: Compared with newly diagnosed patients, patients with persistent Graves' disease had lower TCR Shannon entropy and fewer highly expanded clones, which suggests clonal expansion. Patients with persistent disease shared more public clonotypes (around 2,500) than newly diagnosed patients did (966). The authors acknowledged the small sample size as a limitation that may reduce accuracy. Sequencing and analysis were restricted to the TCR beta chain. Peripheral blood alone was examined, since thyroid tissue, which constituted the primary lesion, could not be accessed.

A word on this clonotype: Its antigen is still unknown. One base away there is no much larger clone; base qualities are not given.

Explained via the paper, the time point label denotes: persistent/refractory GD, antithyroid drugs over 5 years with positive TRAb. RNA was extracted from PBMCs in TRIzol for both TCR sequencing and RNA sequencing. Graves' disease was diagnosed according to American Thyroid Association guidelines. The patients came from an endocrinology department in Xi'an, China. Each patient gave 7 to 9.5 milliliters of peripheral blood, collected in an EDTA anticoagulant tube. Ficoll Paque Plus density gradient separation was used to isolate PBMCs, and no further T cell sorting was performed. An Agilent 2100 Bioanalyzer and agarose gel were used to assess RNA quality, and a NanoDrop 2000 was used to measure RNA concentration. Libraries were built with multiplex PCR. Instrument used: Illumina HiSeq 4000. CDR3 regions were amplified by Arm-PCR with iRepertoire HTBI primers to construct TCR beta libraries. Before sequencing, the PCR products went through gel purification. The authors processed their data as follows. A total of under 80 TRBV and approximately 13 TRBJ segments were identified across samples and were used for gene usage analysis of CDR3 amino acid clonotypes. COPE and FqMerger were used to merge the filtered high-quality paired reads into contigs. BLAST was used to align contigs to IMGT TRBV, TRBD and TRBJ reference genes, with CDR3 defined following IMGT. Clonotypes above 0.1% frequency were classified as highly expanded clones. Repertoire diversity was measured by Shannon entropy, and V-J evenness by the Gini coefficient. Clonotypes shared by more than one individual were considered public. Clones were called with MiXCR by TCRdb after fastp trimmed the public reads at Q25, and only in-frame beta chains were retained. When rows share a CDR3 protein, they turn into one entry using the most common DNA and genes. The V and J calls were not made by the authors but by TCRdb's processing. The sample contains 700,000 or so distinct CDR3 sequences, roughly 30% of them found a single time. Together, the top ten hold around 42% of the sample.

Material: peripheral blood mononuclear cells (PBMCs), obtained when the disease was refractory, from a patient treated with antithyroid drugs. The receptor was derived from a female donor with Graves disease.

The bases read TGCAGTGCTAGGGAGGACGGAGCTTACGAGCAGTACTTC. This translates into CSAREDGAYEQYF. The chain links TRBV20-1 with TRBJ2-7; the D gene is possibly TRBD2, with 5 bases matching. Via the germline V gene (reference sequence), CDR1 is DFQATT and CDR2 SNEGSKA. The junction carries 13 bases between V and J, which are trimmed by 3 bases and 4 bases respectively. The CDR3 runs 13 residues from the cysteine to the phenylalanine. Only the CDR3 DNA stays, 39 bases, in frame from base 1.